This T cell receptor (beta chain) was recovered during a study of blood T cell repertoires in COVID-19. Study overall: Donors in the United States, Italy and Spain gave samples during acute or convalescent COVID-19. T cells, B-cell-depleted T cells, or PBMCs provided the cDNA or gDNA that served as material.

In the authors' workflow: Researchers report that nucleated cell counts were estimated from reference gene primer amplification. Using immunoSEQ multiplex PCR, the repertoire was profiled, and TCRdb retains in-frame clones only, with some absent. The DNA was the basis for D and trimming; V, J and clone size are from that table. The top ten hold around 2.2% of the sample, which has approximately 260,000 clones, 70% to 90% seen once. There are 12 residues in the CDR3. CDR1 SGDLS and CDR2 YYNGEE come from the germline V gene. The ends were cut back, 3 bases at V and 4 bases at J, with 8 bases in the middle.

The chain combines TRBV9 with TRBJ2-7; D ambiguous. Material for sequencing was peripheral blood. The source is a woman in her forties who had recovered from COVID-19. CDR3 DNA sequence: TGTGCCAGCAGCGCCCCCTTATACGAGCAGTACTTC. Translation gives CASSAPLYEQYF.